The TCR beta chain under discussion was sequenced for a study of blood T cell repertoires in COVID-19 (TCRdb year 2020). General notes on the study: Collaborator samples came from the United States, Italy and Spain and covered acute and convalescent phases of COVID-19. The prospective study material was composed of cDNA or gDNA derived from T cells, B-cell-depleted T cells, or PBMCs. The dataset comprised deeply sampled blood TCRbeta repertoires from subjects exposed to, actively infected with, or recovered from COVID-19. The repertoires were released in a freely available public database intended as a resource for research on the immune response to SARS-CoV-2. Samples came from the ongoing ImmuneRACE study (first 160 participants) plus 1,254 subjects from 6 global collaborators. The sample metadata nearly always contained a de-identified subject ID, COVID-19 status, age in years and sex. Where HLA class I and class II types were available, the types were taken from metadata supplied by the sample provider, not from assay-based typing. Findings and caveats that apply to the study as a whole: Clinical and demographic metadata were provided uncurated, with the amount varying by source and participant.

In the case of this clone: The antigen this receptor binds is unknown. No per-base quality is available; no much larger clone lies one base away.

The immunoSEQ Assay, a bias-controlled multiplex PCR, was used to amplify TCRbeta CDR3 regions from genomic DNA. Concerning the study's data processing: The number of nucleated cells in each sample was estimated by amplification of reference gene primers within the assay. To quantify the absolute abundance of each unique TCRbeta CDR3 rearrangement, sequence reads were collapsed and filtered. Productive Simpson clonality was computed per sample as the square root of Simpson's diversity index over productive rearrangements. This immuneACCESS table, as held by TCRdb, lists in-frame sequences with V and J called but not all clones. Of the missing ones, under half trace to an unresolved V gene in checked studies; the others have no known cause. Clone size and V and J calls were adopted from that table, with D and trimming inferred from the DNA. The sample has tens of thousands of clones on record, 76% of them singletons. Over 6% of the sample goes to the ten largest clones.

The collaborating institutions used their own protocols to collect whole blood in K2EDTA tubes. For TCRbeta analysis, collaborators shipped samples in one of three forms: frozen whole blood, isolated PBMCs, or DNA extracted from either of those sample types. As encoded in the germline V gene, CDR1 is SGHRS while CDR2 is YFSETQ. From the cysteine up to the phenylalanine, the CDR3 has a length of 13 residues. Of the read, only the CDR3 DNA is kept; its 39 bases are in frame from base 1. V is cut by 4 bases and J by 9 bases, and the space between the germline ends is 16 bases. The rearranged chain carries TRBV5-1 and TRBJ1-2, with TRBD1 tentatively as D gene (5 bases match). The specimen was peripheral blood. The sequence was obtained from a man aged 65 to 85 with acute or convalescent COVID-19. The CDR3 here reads CASSPEGSGSYTF. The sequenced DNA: TGCGCCAGCAGCCCGGAGGGGTCAGGGAGCTACACCTTC.